Sequencing of this T cell receptor (beta chain) was carried out in a study of T cells in Graves' hyperthyroidism and ophthalmopathy. This clonotype was found many times. Its antigen is undetermined. Researchers took RNA transcripts and amplified the TCR beta CDR3 regions from them. Using the HTBI primer set, a first-round RT-PCR was run on the TCR CDR3. MiXCR was run by TCRdb on the multiplex PCR reads, yielding one entry per CDR3 protein. Of some 300,000 distinct CDR3 sequences in the sample, roughly 20% are singletons; the top ten hold about 40%. Whole-study results and caveats: Researchers report that a 13 V-J model separated ophthalmopathy from stable hyperthyroidism. In validation, the model predicted ophthalmopathy. These predictions came a median about 6.2 months before onset.

Individuals with ophthalmopathy presented a Clinical Activity Score of at least 3, a NOSPECS grade of at least 4 and a duration under 3 months. Clinical symptoms, serum thyroxine, TRAb, thyroid ultrasound and orbital computed tomography established diagnosis. With 3 bases removed from V and 0 bases from J, the gap between germline ends came to 9 bases. Per the germline V gene, CDR1 is KGHSH and CDR2 is LQKENI. The CDR3 consists of 15 residues. This chain links TRBV18 with TRBJ1-3; D is undetermined. Sequencing was performed on blood. This clonotype was obtained from a man aged 45-60 years with Graves' ophthalmopathy. The CDR3 DNA sequence: TGTGCCAGCTCACCGGACCGGGCCTCTGGAAACACCATATATTTT. Amino acids: CASSPDRASGNTIYF.